These T cell receptor beta chains were read from a single sample in a study of early stage breast cancer tumors. Assay used: immunoSEQ multiplex PCR; TCRdb lists only in-frame clones, some missing. The sample holds tens of thousands of clones; 60% to 85% are singletons and the top ten take around 3.7%. The sequencing sample was made of blood. The receptor source for this set is a person under 45 with breast cancer. CDR3s include the opening cysteine and the closing phenylalanine or tryptophan. Fields, in order: D gene, clone size, J gene, V gene, CDR3 DNA, CDR3 protein. A D gene is named only where the DNA matches it firmly. Where a row states a size, it is once, few, many or the class of an expanded clone; other rows omit it.

>TRBD2|-|TRBJ2-1|TRBV9
TGTGCCAGCAGCGTAGAGTCGTCGGGAGGGGACAATGAGCAGTTCTTC
CASSVESSGGDNEQFF
>TRBD1|many|TRBJ1-2|TRBV11-2
TGTGCCAGCAGCCCCACCGGGACAGGGTTAGATATAAATGGCTACACCTTC
CASSPTGTGLDINGYTF
>-|few|TRBJ2-1|TRBV5-1
TGCGCCAGCAGCTTGGCCCAGTCGTACAATGAGCAGTTCTTC
CASSLAQSYNEQFF
>-|-|TRBJ2-3|TRBV2
TGTGCCAGCAGTAGGCTTGATGAAACAGATACGCAGTATTTT
CASSRLDETDTQYF
>-|once|TRBJ2-2|TRBV6-6
TGTGCCAGCAGCCTAGGCGACACCGGGGAGCTGTTTTTT
CASSLGDTGELFF
>-|-|TRBJ1-1|TRBV11-2
TGTGCCAGCAGCTTAAACCAGGGCGGAGGTGAAGCTTTCTTT
CASSLNQGGGEAFF
>TRBD1|once|TRBJ1-2|TRBV5-4
TGTGCCAGCAGCCCGGGAGGGGGCAATGGCTACACCTTC
CASSPGGGNGYTF
>-|-|TRBJ1-5|TRBV4-1
TGCGCCAGCAGCCAAGATGGGGGTGCCGCGGGGGCCCAGCATTTT
CASSQDGGAAGAQHF
>-|-|TRBJ2-1|TRBV7-9
TGTGCCAGCAGCTCACGCCCAGGACTTACCTACAATGAGCAGTTCTTC
CASSSRPGLTYNEQFF
>TRBD1|-|TRBJ2-2|TRBV5-1
TGCGCCAGCAGCCATGAGACAGGGACGAACACCGGGGAGCTGTTTTTT
CASSHETGTNTGELFF
>-|-|TRBJ1-1|TRBV30
TGTGCCTGGAACTCGGAGGGAGGGACTGAAGCTTTCTTT
CAWNSEGGTEAFF
>TRBD2|-|TRBJ2-6|TRBV7-3
TGTGCCAGCAGCCGGACCGGTGGACTAGCGGGAGGGGTTGGGGCCAACGTCCTGACTTTC
CASSRTGGLAGGVGANVLTF
>TRBD2|-|TRBJ2-1|TRBV11-2
TGTGCCAGCAGCTTACTAGCGGGAGGGCCCTACAATGAGCAGTTCTTC
CASSLLAGGPYNEQFF
>TRBD2|few|TRBJ2-7|TRBV7-9
TGTGCCAGCAGCTCACTAGCGAGCGAGCAGTACTTC
CASSSLASEQYF
>-|-|TRBJ1-2|TRBV5-3
TGTGCCAGCGGCTTAGGGGCAGACGCTAACTATGGCTACACCTTC
CASGLGADANYGYTF
>TRBD1|-|TRBJ1-5|TRBV2
TGTGCCAGCAGTATGACAGGGATGAGGCAGCCCCAGCATTTT
CASSMTGMRQPQHF
>-|-|TRBJ1-2|TRBV5-4
TGTGCCAGCAGCTTGGTTCGGGGCAGCTACTATGGCTACACCTTC
CASSLVRGSYYGYTF
>-|-|TRBJ2-7|TRBV19
TGTGCCAGTAGTATTCGGGAGAAAAACTACGAGCAGTACTTC
CASSIREKNYEQYF
>-|-|TRBJ2-7|TRBV6-6
TGTGCCAGCAGCCCCTTAGGCGAAGGTTTCTACGAGCAGTACTTC
CASSPLGEGFYEQYF
>TRBD1|-|TRBJ1-1|TRBV5-1
TGCGCCAGCAGCTTCCCGGGACAGGGGACCCGATATGAGGCTGAAGCTTTCTTT
CASSFPGQGTRYEAEAFF
>-|-|TRBJ2-7|TRBV10-3
TGTGCCATCAGTTCTCATTCTGCGTCGCTGGAGCAGTACTTC
CAISSHSASLEQYF
>-|few|TRBJ2-2|TRBV12-5
TGTGCTAGTGGTTTGGGACAGCCGAACACCGGGGAGCTGTTTTTT
CASGLGQPNTGELFF
>-|-|TRBJ2-7|TRBV18
TGTGCCAGCTCACCGATTAGTCAGGACAACCCCTACGAGCAGTACTTC
CASSPISQDNPYEQYF
>-|-|TRBJ1-5|TRBV4-1
TGCGCCAGCAGCCGCCTTGCTCTTTTGTCCGGTACCCAGCCCCAGCATTTT
CASSRLALLSGTQPQHF
>-|-|TRBJ2-3|TRBV2
TGTGCCAGCAGTGATTCGGGGTACGTTAGCACAGATACGCAGTATTTT
CASSDSGYVSTDTQYF
>-|-|TRBJ2-2|TRBV2
TGTGCCAGCAGTGGATTAGAACTAAACACCGGGGAGCTGTTTTTT
CASSGLELNTGELFF
>-|-|TRBJ2-3|TRBV1
TGCACCAGCAGCCAAGTACTGAGCGGGAGTGGTACGCAGTATTTT
CTSSQVLSGSGTQYF
>-|-|TRBJ2-2|TRBV9
TGTGCCAGCAGCGTAGCAGGACAGCCCGGGGAGCTGTTTTTT
CASSVAGQPGELFF
>-|-|TRBJ1-1|TRBV7-2
TGTGCCAGCAGCCCAACAGGGTTCACTGAAGCTTTCTTT
CASSPTGFTEAFF
>-|-|TRBJ2-7|TRBV27
TGTGCCAGCAGTTTAGGGGGGAGAGTAGGCGAGCAGTACTTC
CASSLGGRVGEQYF
>-|-|TRBJ2-7|TRBV7-2
TGTGCCAGCAGCCTATTGCAGGGGATTGGAATCTACGAGCAGTACTTC
CASSLLQGIGIYEQYF
>TRBD2|-|TRBJ2-1|TRBV18
TGTGCCAGCTCACCGAGATCTAGCGGGAGCTCCTACAATGAGCAGTTCTTC
CASSPRSSGSSYNEQFF
>TRBD2|few|TRBJ2-3|TRBV10-2
TGCGCCAGCAGTGATTACCCGACTAGCGGATACACAGATACGCAGTATTTT
CASSDYPTSGYTDTQYF
>-|once|TRBJ2-7|TRBV2
TGTGCCAGCAGTGAAGCGCTCTACGAGCAGTACTTC
CASSEALYEQYF
>-|-|TRBJ1-2|TRBV6-4
TGTGCCAGCAGTTCGGACGGTACTACGGGATATGGCTACACCTTC
CASSSDGTTGYGYTF
>TRBD2|few|TRBJ2-1|TRBV7-2
TGTGCCAGCAGCCTTGGACTAGCTTTGGATGAGCAGTTCTTC
CASSLGLALDEQFF
>TRBD1|once|TRBJ1-1|TRBV29-1
TGCAGCTCACGGGGACAGATGAACACTGAAGCTTTCTTT
CSSRGQMNTEAFF
>-|-|TRBJ1-2|TRBV2
TGTGCCAGCAGTGAAGCGCTTGGGGCAACTTATGGCTACACCTTC
CASSEALGATYGYTF
>TRBD2|few|TRBJ2-7|TRBV6-4
TGTGCCAGCAGTACTACCCGGGGGGACGAGCAGTACTTC
CASSTTRGDEQYF
>-|few|TRBJ2-2|TRBV13
TGTGCCAGCAGCCCTCAAGGGGAAAACACCGGGGAGCTGTTTTTT
CASSPQGENTGELFF
>-|-|TRBJ2-1|TRBV5-1
TGCGCCAGCAGCTCAGCCCCCGGACAGCAGCAGTTCTTC
CASSSAPGQQQFF